This T cell receptor beta chain was identified in a study of cytomegalovirus exposure and HLA in healthy donors. The CDR3 covers 17 residues. Germline V lookup: CDR1 KGHSH, CDR2 LQKENI. The PCR used 60 Vbeta and 13 Jbeta primers. Sequenced by immunoSEQ multiplex PCR; TCRdb stores in-frame clones only, minus some. The table includes 150,000 to 200,000 clones, around 80% detected once. The sample comprised PBMCs. The genes are TRBV18 and TRBJ2-5, with 8 bases matching TRBD1. Matching the DNA end better, TRBJ2-7 makes the J call doubtful. This clonotype was obtained from a young man in good health and CMV-seronegative. The CDR3 loop is CASSPTLPGTGDYEQYF. The DNA for the CDR3 is TGTGCCAGCTCACCGACCCTCCCCGGGACAGGTGATTACGAGCAGTACTTC.